Listed here is a single T cell receptor beta chain. This sample was included in a study of blood T cell repertoires in COVID-19. Only in-frame clones appear in the TCRdb table, and some are missing; sequencing was by immunoSEQ multiplex PCR. The sample has about 55,000 clones, about nine tenths seen once. V dropped 10 bases and J dropped 1 base, with 11 bases sitting between them. This CDR3 is 12 amino acids long. Germline CDR1 reads LNHDA; CDR2 reads SQIVND (reference sequence). Sequencing was done on a sample of peripheral blood. This chain joins TRBV19 and TRBJ2-7; TRBD2 might be the D (7 bases). This clonotype was obtained from a man in his forties with acute or convalescent COVID-19. CDR3: CATGGASYEQYF. In nucleotides, the CDR3 is TGTGCCACTGGGGGGGCATCCTACGAGCAGTACTTC.